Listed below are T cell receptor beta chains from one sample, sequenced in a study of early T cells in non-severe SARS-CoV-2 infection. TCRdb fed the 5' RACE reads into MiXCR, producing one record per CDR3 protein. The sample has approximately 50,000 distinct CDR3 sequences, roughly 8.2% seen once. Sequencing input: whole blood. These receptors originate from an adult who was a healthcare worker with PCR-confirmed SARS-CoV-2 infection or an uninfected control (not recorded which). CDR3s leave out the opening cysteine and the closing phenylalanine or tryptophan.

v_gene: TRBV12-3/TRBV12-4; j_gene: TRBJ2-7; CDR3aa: ASSLSGLAGSYEQY
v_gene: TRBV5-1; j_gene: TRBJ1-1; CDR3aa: ASSWGHGHTEAF
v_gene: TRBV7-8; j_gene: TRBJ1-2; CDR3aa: ASSRGTGGRYYGYT
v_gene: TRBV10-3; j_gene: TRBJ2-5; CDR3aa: AIRANTSRVETQY
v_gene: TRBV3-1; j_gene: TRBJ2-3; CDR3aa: ASSQGQFTDTQY
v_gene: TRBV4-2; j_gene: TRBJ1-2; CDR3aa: ASSQARTGGYGYT
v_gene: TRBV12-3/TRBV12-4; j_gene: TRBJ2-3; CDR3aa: ASGRGDTQY
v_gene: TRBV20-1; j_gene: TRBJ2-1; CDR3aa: SARSFRAVALSYNGQF
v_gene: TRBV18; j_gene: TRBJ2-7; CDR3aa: ASSPKDRNYEQY
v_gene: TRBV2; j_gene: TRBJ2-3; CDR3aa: ASKSVAIAQY
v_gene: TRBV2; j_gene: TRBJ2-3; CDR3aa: ASSTDTQY
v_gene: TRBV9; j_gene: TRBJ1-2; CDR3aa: ASSVGAGTGDGYT
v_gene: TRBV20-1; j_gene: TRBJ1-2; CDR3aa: SANPGMFGYT
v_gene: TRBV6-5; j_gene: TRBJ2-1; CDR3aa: ASSYFPSDRGFSYNEQF
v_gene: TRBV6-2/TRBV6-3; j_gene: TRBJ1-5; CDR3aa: ASSPGQRGLNQPQH
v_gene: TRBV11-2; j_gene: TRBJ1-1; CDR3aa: ASSTRVNTEAF
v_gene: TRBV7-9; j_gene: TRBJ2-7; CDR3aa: ASSPGTSDCYEQY
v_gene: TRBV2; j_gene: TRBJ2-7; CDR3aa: ASSPNARQGQQY
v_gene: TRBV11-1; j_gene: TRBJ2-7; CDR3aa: ASSFASGGQDEQY
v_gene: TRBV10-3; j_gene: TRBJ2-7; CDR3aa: AIRRDRTYEQY
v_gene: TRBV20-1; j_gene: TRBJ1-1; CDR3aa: SARGNTEAF
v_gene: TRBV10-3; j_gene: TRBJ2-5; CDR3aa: ASSDSLGTQY
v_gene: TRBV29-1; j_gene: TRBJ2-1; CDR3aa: SVSTLLAYNEQF
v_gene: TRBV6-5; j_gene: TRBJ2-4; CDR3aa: ASSYGTEDAKNIQY
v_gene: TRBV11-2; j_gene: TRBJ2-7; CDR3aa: ASSAGIFSSYEQY
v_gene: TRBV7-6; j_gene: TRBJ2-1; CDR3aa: ASSSTSAYEQF
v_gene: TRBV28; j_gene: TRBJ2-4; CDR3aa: ASSPNSGFGKNIQY
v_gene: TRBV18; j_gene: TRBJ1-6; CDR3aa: ASSPSGYNSPLH